Listed below are T cell receptor beta chains from one sample, sequenced in a study of OX40 agonist ivuxolimab in advanced cancers. The assay was immunoSEQ multiplex PCR, and TCRdb's table has in-frame clones only and misses some. The sample records 60,000 to 75,000 clones, roughly 80% being singletons. The sequencing used CD4+ or CD8+ T cells sorted from blood, collected in a trial of the OX40 agonist ivuxolimab. The receptors were gathered from an adult with an advanced solid tumor such as melanoma, head and neck, liver or kidney cancer. Each CDR3 is given without its conserved first and last residue. The order of the fields is V gene, J gene, CDR3 protein.

TRBV25-1	TRBJ2-1	ASGTIGYNEQF
TRBV18	TRBJ1-1	ASSPRTEGTEAF
TRBV11-2	TRBJ2-1	ASSLDIVRGLDF
TRBV7-7	TRBJ2-7	ASSLEAGGPYEQY
TRBV5-6	TRBJ1-4	ASSLTGSGEKLF
TRBV5-1	TRBJ1-6	ASSLMVQGGSYNSPLH
TRBV5-5	TRBJ1-5	ASSFFRGDSNQPQH
TRBV5-4	TRBJ2-1	ASSRPGRGGGNEQF
TRBV15	TRBJ2-3	ATSRGNRGTDTQY
TRBV5-1	TRBJ2-1	ASSGERRTSGGAGYNEQF
TRBV6-5	TRBJ1-2	ASSYNRAADYT
TRBV7-2	TRBJ1-1	ASSLGRGNTEAF
TRBV5-1	TRBJ2-3	ASSWGTGFADTQY
TRBV30	TRBJ1-5	AWSAGRNQPQH
TRBV6-1	TRBJ1-1	ASSQRQGRTEAF
TRBV5-6	TRBJ2-3	ASSLTPLDTQY
TRBV9	TRBJ2-7	ASSVRIQGSSGEQY
TRBV6-5	TRBJ1-5	ASSFSGTGGWQPQH
TRBV10-3	TRBJ2-7	AISDRQANEQY
TRBV27	TRBJ2-4	ASSLPGGGNIQY
TRBV6-5	TRBJ1-1	ASSQGGSNTEAF
TRBV6-1	TRBJ2-3	ASSEGRDTQY
TRBV18	TRBJ2-5	ASSPGQGNGETQY
TRBV30	TRBJ1-2	AWSIPGTSYGYT
TRBV29-1	TRBJ2-5	SVGRSRRGETQY
TRBV5-1	TRBJ2-5	ASSLLDKLRRETQY